A single sample gave rise to the 23 T cell receptor beta chains below, sequenced in a study of shared clonotypes between healthy human individuals. The assay was immunoSEQ multiplex PCR, and TCRdb's table has in-frame clones only and misses some. The sample records over 2 million clones, roughly 92% being singletons. The sequencing input was naive CD4+ T cells from PBMCs. As to subset: CD45RA+ positively selected. These receptors originate from a man aged 18-30 years in good health. Some clones in this sample may be carry-over from other donors' samples.

The chain is built from TRBV29-1 and TRBJ1-1; maybe TRBD1 (5 bases). CDR3 length: 14 amino acids. Trimming took off 0 bases at V and 5 bases at J, with 13 bases between the two ends. Germline V gene data show CDR1 as SQVTM and CDR2 as ANQGSEA. The DNA of the CDR3 is TGCAGCGTTGAAGATCTGAGGGGAAGAACTGAAGCTTTCTTT. Amino acid sequence: CSVEDLRGRTEAFF.

In this sample, this clone turned up once. This chain joins TRBV7-8 and TRBJ2-3, with TRBD1 as a possible D gene (5 bases). V was clipped by 8 bases and J by 0 bases, with 9 bases between them. Germline V gene lookup returns CDR1 SGHVS and CDR2 FQNEAQ. The CDR3 covers 13 residues. The CDR3 nucleotides are TGTGCCAGCGGCAGACAGAGCACAGATACGCAGTATTTT. Its translation: CASGRQSTDTQYF.

The chain is built from TRBV2 and TRBJ1-6; no reliable D call. Trimming took 6 bases from V and 0 from J, leaving 6 bases between them. CDR1 SNHLY and CDR2 FYNNEI come from the germline V gene. CDR3 size: 14 residues. The DNA for the CDR3 is TGTGCCAGCAGAGTCAGCTCCTATAATTCACCCCTCCACTTT. The encoded protein is CASRVSSYNSPLHF.

V and J are TRBV12-5 and TRBJ2-1, with 14 bases fitting TRBD2. This CDR3 contains 16 residues. Trimming took 5 bases from V and 6 from J; bases not matched to a gene: 6. CDR1 is LGHNT, CDR2 FRNRAP, per germline. CDR3 bases: TGTGCTAGTGGTCAACGGACTAGCGGGAGGTCCAATGAGCAGTTCTTC. It codes for CASGQRTSGRSNEQFF. Looking up the rest from reference TRBV12-5 and TRBJ2-1 gives the full variable domain: DARVTQTPRHKVTEMGQEVTMRCQPILGHNTVFWYRQTMMQGLELLAYFRNRAPLDDSGMPKDRFSAEMPDATLATLKIQPSEPRDSAVYFCASGQRTSGRSNEQFFGPGTRLTVL.

The sample holds one count of this clone. This chain uses TRBV28 with TRBJ2-1; 8 bases align to TRBD2. The CDR3 has 15 amino acids. Germline CDR1 and CDR2: MDHEN and SYDVKM. CDR3 sequence: CAGGGAGEVWNEQFF. The CDR3 DNA is TGTGCGGGGGGTGGAGCGGGAGAAGTTTGGAATGAGCAGTTCTTC. Filled out from reference TRBV28 and TRBJ2-1, the complete variable domain reads DVKVTQSSRYLVKRTGEKVFLECVQDMDHENMFWYRQDPGLGLRLIYFSYDVKMKEKGDIPEGYSVSREKKERFSLILESASTNQTSMYLCAGGGAGEVWNEQFFGPGTRLTVL.

The rearrangement joins TRBV4-2 to TRBJ2-1; 14 bases agree with TRBD2. Trimming cost V 4 bases and J 0 bases; bases outside gene matches: 8. CDR3 size: 19 residues. Germline assignment: CDR1 LGHNA and CDR2 YNFKEQ. The DNA for the CDR3 is TGTGCCAGCAGCCTAGGACTAGCGGGAGGCCGGAGCTCCTACAATGAGCAGTTCTTC. This gives the protein CASSLGLAGGRSSYNEQFF.

This chain links TRBV10-1 with TRBJ2-1; 10 bases are shared with TRBD2. CDR1 is WNHNN and CDR2 is SYGVQD in the germline V gene (reference sequence). The CDR3 runs to 14 residues. The V segment lost 2 bases and the J segment 8 bases; nucleotides outside the gene matches: 3. The DNA for the CDR3 is TGCGCCAGCAGTGAGGCCCTAGCGGGAGATGAGCAGTTCTTC. It is translated as CASSEALAGDEQFF.

The chain combines TRBV7-6 with TRBJ1-3; 8 positions match TRBD1. CDR3 length: 15 amino acids. Germline V gene lookup returns CDR1 SGHVS and CDR2 FNYEAQ. Trimming at V came to 5 bases and at J to 4 bases, leaving 7 bases not matched to a gene. CDR3 sequence: CASSPGQGRGNTIYF. The DNA for the CDR3 is TGTGCCAGCAGCCCTGGACAGGGAAGGGGAAACACCATATATTTT.

J is TRBJ1-3 and V is TRBV7-9, with 7 bases fitting TRBD1. Germline-derived CDR1 and CDR2 are SEHNR and FQNEAQ (reference sequence). This CDR3 contains 16 residues. After removal of 4 bases from V and 2 bases from J, the junction contained 8 bases not matched to a gene. The chain's CDR3 is CASSSVDDRAGNTIYF. The CDR3 region has the DNA TGTGCCAGCAGCTCAGTAGACGACAGGGCTGGAAACACCATATATTTT.

The rearrangement uses TRBV5-4 and TRBJ2-3; 8 nucleotides align to TRBD1. The trim removed 4 bases at V and 4 bases at J, leaving 5 bases unmatched. Germline V gives CDR1 SGHNT, CDR2 YYREEE (reference sequence). CDR3 size: 14 residues. The chain's CDR3 is CASSNRQGPDTQYF. As DNA, the CDR3 is TGTGCCAGCAGCAACCGACAGGGGCCAGATACGCAGTATTTT. Together with reference TRBV5-4 and TRBJ2-3, the CDR3 gives the full variable domain: ETGVTQSPTHLIKTRGQQVTLRCSSQSGHNTVSWYQQALGQGPQFIFQYYREEENGRGNFPPRFSGLQFPNYSSELNVNALELDDSALYLCASSNRQGPDTQYFGPGTRLTVL.

The V gene is TRBV5-1, the J gene TRBJ2-3, with 9 bases lining up with TRBD1. With V trimmed by 3 bases and J by 4 bases, 9 bases remained unmatched. Germline V lookup: CDR1 SGHRS, CDR2 YFSETQ. The CDR3 loop spans 16 amino acids. The CDR3 loop is CASSSRTGGFSDTQYF. As DNA, the CDR3 is TGCGCCAGCAGCTCACGTACAGGGGGCTTTTCAGATACGCAGTATTTT.

V usage is TRBV5-5 and J usage is TRBJ2-3; TRBD1 or TRBD2 may be the D gene (5 bases each). V was pared by 0 bases and J by 5 bases, with 10 bases between. Germline CDR1 reads SGHKS; CDR2 reads YYEKEE (reference sequence). The CDR3 length is 14 residues. This chain's CDR3 is CASSLAGTRDTQYF. The CDR3 DNA follows: TGTGCCAGCAGCTTGGCAGGGACCCGAGATACGCAGTATTTT.

The V gene is TRBV15, the J gene TRBJ2-1; 8 nucleotides align to TRBD2. The CDR3 contains 14 residues. Germline CDR1 is LNHNV and CDR2 is YYDKDF (reference sequence). V shed 2 bases, J shed 7 bases, and the junction held 4 bases outside the gene matches. The CDR3 protein is CATSRTGTSNEQFF. For the CDR3, the DNA is TGTGCCACCAGCAGAACCGGGACTAGTAATGAGCAGTTCTTC.

The rearrangement joins TRBV14 to TRBJ2-1; D is perhaps TRBD2 (5 bases). Per the germline V gene, CDR1 is SGHDN and CDR2 is FVKESK. This CDR3 spans 17 amino acids. V was pared by 4 bases and J by 5 bases, with 21 bases between. CDR3 coding DNA: TGTGCCAGCAGCCCGCTTCCCCGAGAACTAGTTGACAATGAGCAGTTCTTC. Amino acid sequence: CASSPLPRELVDNEQFF.

The genes are TRBV28 and TRBJ2-7, with no clear D. Germline V gene data show CDR1 as MDHEN and CDR2 as SYDVKM. The CDR3 has 13 residues. V was shortened by 4 bases and J by 6 bases, with 13 bases between the two germline ends. This CDR3 reads CASSSWTGGEQYF. The CDR3 nucleotides are TGTGCCAGCAGTTCCTGGACGGGCGGCGAGCAGTACTTC.

This rearrangement joins TRBV5-1 to TRBJ2-3; the match to TRBD1 covers 7 bases. This CDR3 has 15 residues. J gave up 2 bases and V 3 bases, and 6 bases lay outside the gene matches. In germline, CDR1 is SGHRS, CDR2 YFSETQ. CDR3 loop: CASSSVTGTTDTQYF. The DNA for the CDR3 is TGCGCCAGCAGCTCGGTGACAGGGACCACAGATACGCAGTATTTT.

The chain joins TRBV7-9 to TRBJ1-2; D gene ambiguous. The CDR3 loop spans 13 amino acids. The germline CDR1 and CDR2 sequences are SEHNR and FQNEAQ (reference sequence). V lost 1 base and J lost 4, with 7 bases in between. CDR3 nucleotide sequence: TGTGCCAGCAGCTTAGACAGCGTCTATGGCTACACCTTC. Residues: CASSLDSVYGYTF.

The chain combines TRBV5-4 with TRBJ2-7; TRBD1 might be the D (7 bases). Between the trimmed V and J ends, which lost 3 bases and 7 bases, there was a span of 17 bases. CDR3 length equals 14 residues. The germline gives CDR1 SGHNT, CDR2 YYREEE (reference sequence). The CDR3 sequence is CASSWRDSPWEQYF. The CDR3 nucleotides read TGTGCCAGCAGCTGGCGGGACAGCCCTTGGGAGCAGTACTTC.

This chain connects TRBV12-5 to TRBJ1-3, with 7 bases identical to TRBD1. This CDR3 spans 16 amino acids. After removal of 1 base from V and 2 bases from J, the junction contained 5 bases not matched to a gene. Per germline, CDR1 LGHNT and CDR2 FRNRAP. The CDR3 here is CASGLAQGGTGNTIYF. As DNA, the CDR3 is TGTGCTAGTGGTTTGGCCCAGGGGGGGACTGGAAACACCATATATTTT.

The gene calls are TRBV28 and TRBJ2-1; 12 nucleotides match TRBD2. The CDR3 totals 16 residues. V gave up 7 bases and J gave up 5 bases; unmatched junction bases: 9. CDR1 and CDR2 from the germline V gene are MDHEN and SYDVKM. CDR3 DNA sequence: TGTGCCAGCAAGGGGACTAGCGGGTACACCGACAATGAGCAGTTCTTC. Its protein product is CASKGTSGYTDNEQFF.

CDR3: CASSSPGGQTGELFF. The CDR3 region has the DNA TGTGCCAGCAGTTCACCAGGGGGACAGACCGGGGAGCTGTTTTTT. This chain joins TRBV5-4 and TRBJ2-2; 7 bases align to TRBD1. The CDR3 is made up of 15 amino acids. With 5 bases clipped from V and 5 bases from J, the junction kept 9 bases outside the gene matches. Germline CDR1 and CDR2: SGHNT and YYREEE (reference sequence).

The V and J genes are TRBV10-3 and TRBJ2-5; a weak D match, TRBD2 (6 bases). CDR3 length: 12 amino acids. Germline CDR1 ENHRY, CDR2 SYGVKD. The V gene lost 0 bases and the J gene lost 7 bases, with 6 bases spanning the gap. CDR3 DNA: TGTGCCATCAGTGAGTCGGGAGGGACCCAGTACTTC. It translates to CAISESGGTQYF.

The J gene is TRBJ2-3, the V gene TRBV5-1; D unresolved. Germline V gene data show CDR1 as SGHRS and CDR2 as YFSETQ. The V end was cut by 0 bases, the J end by 5 bases, with 7 bases between. The CDR3 is 13 amino acids. This CDR3 reads CASSLVSQDTQYF. The CDR3 coding sequence is TGCGCCAGCAGCTTGGTTTCACAAGATACGCAGTATTTT. Supplemented by reference TRBV5-1 and TRBJ2-3, the full variable domain reads KAGVTQTPRYLIKTRGQQVTLSCSPISGHRSVSWYQQTPGQGLQFLFEYFSETQRNKGNFPGRFSGRQFSNSRSEMNVSTLELGDSALYLCASSLVSQDTQYFGPGTRLTVL.